These 30 T cell receptor beta chains share one sample of origin, sequenced in a study of T cells expressing NK-cell markers. TCRdb re-called the 5' RACE reads and shows each CDR3 protein once, DNA omitted. Here the sample table reports 350,000 to 400,000 distinct CDR3 sequences. Sequencing was done on a sample of blood T cells: a sorted CD56 or NKG2C T cell subset, CD4+ or CD8+ T cells, or bulk PBMC T cells (not recorded which). The source is a woman in her 50s in good health.

V usage is TRBV6-6 and J usage is TRBJ2-1. The CDR3 loop spans 13 amino acids. Germline CDR1 MNHNY, CDR2 SVGAGI (reference sequence). This CDR3 is CASSYAGNNEQFF.

The CDR3 loop is CSALGKLGEQYF. The chain joins TRBV20-1 to TRBJ2-7. This CDR3 has 12 amino acids. The germline V gene encodes CDR1 DFQATT and CDR2 SNEGSKA (reference sequence).

The chain carries TRBV5-1 and TRBJ2-3. Germline lookup yields CDR1 SGHRS and CDR2 YFSETQ. There are 13 residues in the CDR3. Here the CDR3 reads CASSWGIPDTQYF.

This chain joins TRBV10-3 and TRBJ2-1. Germline V gene data show CDR1 as ENHRY and CDR2 as SYGVKD. The CDR3 sequence is 13 residues long. The CDR3 region is CAIRQDLLGQQFF.

V usage is TRBV5-1 and J usage is TRBJ1-1. CDR3 length: 14 residues. The germline gives CDR1 SGHRS, CDR2 YFSETQ. The CDR3 reads CASKLGQLNTEAFF.

The rearrangement links TRBV3-1 to TRBJ2-6; TCRdb's D gene call, TRBD1, goes unchecked for lack of DNA. Germline-derived CDR1 and CDR2 are LGHDT and YNNKEL (reference sequence). There are 16 residues in the CDR3. CDR3 loop: CASSPQGNSGANVLTF.

The V and J genes are TRBV10-3 and TRBJ1-3; TCRdb's D gene call, TRBD1, goes unchecked for lack of DNA. Germline CDR1 reads ENHRY; CDR2 reads SYGVKD. This CDR3 has 16 amino acids. The CDR3 here is CANAETRDRSGNTIYF.

V usage is TRBV28 and J usage is TRBJ2-1; TCRdb reports TRBD2, a call that lacks DNA to check it against. CDR1 and CDR2 from the germline V gene are MDHEN and SYDVKM. The CDR3 has 14 residues. CDR3 sequence: CASSLEGPRNEQFF.

The J gene is TRBJ1-5, the V gene TRBV7-9. Germline CDR1 is SEHNR and CDR2 is FQNEAQ (reference sequence). This CDR3 is built from 16 residues. The CDR3 sequence is CASSLVGEGLDQPQHF.

This CDR3 reads CASSFIAGDTTGELFF. The rearrangement uses TRBV6-5 and TRBJ2-2; TCRdb reports TRBD2, a call that lacks DNA to check it against. This CDR3 is built from 16 residues. Germline lookup yields CDR1 MNHEY and CDR2 SVGAGI.

The chain recombines TRBV5-5 with TRBJ2-1; TCRdb's D gene call, TRBD1, goes unchecked for lack of DNA. CDR1 and CDR2 from the germline V gene are SGHKS and YYEKEE (reference sequence). The CDR3 loop spans 17 amino acids. CDR3 in amino acids: CASSLASGGTGYNEQFF.

The chain combines TRBV20-1 with TRBJ2-1. CDR1 DFQATT and CDR2 SNEGSKA come from the germline V gene (reference sequence). The CDR3 extends over 14 amino acids. The CDR3 here is CSAKALAGSNEQFF.

The chain employs TRBV20-1 and TRBJ1-1; TCRdb calls TRBD1, which cannot be checked without DNA. Germline V gives CDR1 DFQATT, CDR2 SNEGSKA (reference sequence). This CDR3 has 12 residues. The chain's CDR3 is CSARAPGRGAFF.

The V gene is TRBV5-1, the J gene TRBJ2-2; TCRdb picks TRBD1, but there is no DNA to check that call. This CDR3 is built from 16 residues. Germline loops: CDR1 SGHRS, CDR2 YFSETQ. The CDR3 reads CASSAGGRGGTGELFF.

J is TRBJ2-1 and V is TRBV19; TCRdb gives TRBD1 as the D gene, but with no DNA this cannot be confirmed. CDR1 is LNHDA and CDR2 is SQIVND in the germline V gene (reference sequence). This CDR3 comprises 16 residues. This chain's CDR3 is CASSIDATGQRNEQFF.

The CDR3 protein is CASSPSQGSHQPQHF. This chain joins TRBV7-9 and TRBJ1-5; TCRdb lists TRBD1, though no DNA is available to test this call. This CDR3 is 15 amino acids long. Germline V gene lookup returns CDR1 SEHNR and CDR2 FQNEAQ (reference sequence).

This sequence joins TRBV7-6 and TRBJ2-2; there is no DNA to check the TCRdb D call of TRBD1. Germline V CDR1 and CDR2: SGHVS, FNYEAQ. The CDR3 is 12 residues long. The CDR3 is CASARGIGELFF.

The V gene is TRBV6-1, the J gene TRBJ1-3. The germline CDR1 and CDR2 sequences are MNHNS and SASEGT. The CDR3 loop spans 13 amino acids. CDR3 protein: CASSTHPGNTIYF.

The chain is built from TRBV4-2 and TRBJ2-3; TCRdb returns TRBD2, unconfirmable since there is no DNA. The CDR3 is made up of 18 amino acids. Germline lookup yields CDR1 LGHNA and CDR2 YNFKEQ. The CDR3 is CASSQDLTSGGSTDTQYF.

V gene TRBV7-9 combines with J gene TRBJ1-2; TCRdb gives TRBD1 as the D gene, but with no DNA this cannot be confirmed. The CDR3 sequence is 14 residues long. Looked up from germline, CDR1 is SEHNR and CDR2 is FQNEAQ (reference sequence). The chain's CDR3 is CASSPTGADYGYTF.

V usage is TRBV3-1 and J usage is TRBJ1-1; as DNA is missing, the TRBD1 call by TCRdb cannot be tested. The CDR3 loop spans 15 amino acids. CDR1 LGHDT and CDR2 YNNKEL come from the germline V gene (reference sequence). The chain's CDR3 is CASSQALDRDTEAFF. The full variable domain, with the rest looked up from reference TRBV3-1 and TRBJ1-1, is DTAVSQTPKYLVTQMGNDKSIKCEQNLGHDTMYWYKQDSKKFLKIMFSYNNKELIINETVPNRFSPKSPDKAHLNLHINSLELGDSAVYFCASSQALDRDTEAFFGQGTRLTVV.

This chain links TRBV7-2 with TRBJ2-7; TCRdb gives TRBD1 as the D gene, but with no DNA this cannot be confirmed. CDR1 is SGHTA and CDR2 is FQGNSA in the germline V gene. The CDR3 covers 16 residues. The CDR3 spells CASSSFGGGTSYEQYF.

The chain has TRBV20-1 and TRBJ2-7; without DNA, the TCRdb call of TRBD2 cannot be checked. Per germline, CDR1 DFQATT and CDR2 SNEGSKA (reference sequence). The length of the CDR3 is 15 residues. The CDR3 here is CSADSGGQPHYEQYF.

This chain connects TRBV21-1 to TRBJ2-5. TRBV21-1 is listed as a pseudogene. This CDR3 is built from 16 residues. The CDR3 is CASSKAGQEPQETQYF.

J is TRBJ1-1 and V is TRBV4-1. The CDR3 has 15 amino acids. Per the germline V gene, CDR1 is MGHRA and CDR2 is YSYEKL. CDR3 sequence reads: CASSQDSGGLSEAFF.

The chain employs TRBV10-2 and TRBJ2-7. The CDR3 consists of 11 residues. In germline, CDR1 is WSHSY, CDR2 SAAADI. The chain's CDR3 is CASSESTGNYF.

The V call is TRBV5-1, the J call TRBJ2-5; TCRdb's assignment of TRBD1 cannot be checked, as there is no DNA. Germline CDR1 SGHRS, CDR2 YFSETQ. The CDR3 runs to 15 residues. CDR3 sequence: CASTRGAPNGETQYF.

The rearrangement joins TRBV12-3 or TRBV12-4 to TRBJ1-3; TCRdb lists TRBD1, though no DNA is available to test this call. There are 15 residues in the CDR3. The CDR3 region is CASSRRGSSGNTIYF.

This chain connects TRBV12-3 or TRBV12-4 to TRBJ2-2. This CDR3 comprises 12 residues. CDR3 in amino acids: CASRLGIRELFF.

The CDR3 reads CSTEGGTDTQYF. This chain joins TRBV20-1 and TRBJ2-3; TCRdb gives TRBD2 as the D gene, but with no DNA this cannot be confirmed. Germline CDR1 DFQATT, CDR2 SNEGSKA (reference sequence). The CDR3 length is 12 residues.